The 22 T cell receptor beta chains listed next were all sequenced from one sample in a study of T cells after yellow fever vaccination. One entry per CDR3 protein, called by TCRdb with MiXCR from the 5' RACE reads. The data show around 200,000 distinct CDR3 sequences, 11% seen once. The sequencing here drew on CD8+ T cells sorted from PBMCs, taken 15 days after the yellow fever booster vaccination. These TCRs come from a man between 18 and 35 years old who received the YFV17D yellow fever vaccine.

J is TRBJ1-1 and V is TRBV6-5; D perhaps matches TRBD1 (6 bases). V lost 2 bases and J lost 3, with 10 bases in between. CDR3 length: 14 amino acids. The germline CDR1 and CDR2 sequences are MNHEY and SVGAGI. The CDR3 DNA sequence: TGTGCCAGCAGTTACGAGGGGGGCTACACTGAAGCTTTCTTT. This gives the protein CASSYEGGYTEAFF.

A few counts support this clonotype. This rearrangement joins TRBV7-3 to TRBJ1-2; perhaps TRBD1 as D (5 bases). Per germline, CDR1 SGHTA and CDR2 FQGTGA. V shed 4 bases and J shed 5 bases, with 11 bases lying between them. The CDR3 runs 13 residues. The CDR3 region is CASSSSEGYGYTF. The CDR3, as DNA: TGTGCCAGCAGCTCCTCCGAGGGGTATGGCTACACCTTC. Full variable domain (outside the CDR3, taken from reference TRBV7-3 and TRBJ1-2): GAGVSQTPSNKVTEKGKYVELRCDPISGHTALYWYRQSLGQGPEFLIYFQGTGAADDSGLPNDRFFAVRPEGSVSTLKIQRTERGDSAVYLCASSSSEGYGYTFGSGTRLTVV.

V usage is TRBV5-4 and J usage is TRBJ2-5; D is undetermined. Germline lookup yields CDR1 SGHNT and CDR2 YYREEE (reference sequence). The V and J ends lost 1 base and 5 bases respectively, with 3 bases between them. This CDR3 region has 11 residues. CDR3 sequence (DNA): TGTGCCAGCAGCTTGATGGAGACCCAGTACTTC. This encodes CASSLMETQYF.

This clonotype was picked up a small number of times. The chain employs TRBV4-1 and TRBJ1-2, with TRBD1 matching 10 bases. Germline V lookup: CDR1 MGHRA, CDR2 YSYEKL. Unmatched junction bases numbered 9, after V lost 4 bases and J lost 4 bases. The CDR3 sequence is 16 residues long. CDR3 protein: CASSPGGQGFGYGYTF. CDR3 in DNA: TGCGCCAGCAGCCCGGGGGGACAGGGGTTCGGCTATGGCTACACCTTC.

This rearrangement joins TRBV21-1 to TRBJ1-1; the table gives TRBD1 as D, unverified against the DNA. TRBV21-1 is recorded as a pseudogene. This CDR3 has 13 residues. This chain's CDR3 is CASRLQGYTEAFF. For the CDR3, the DNA is TGTGCCAGCAGACTACAGGGGTACACTGAAGCTTTCTTT.

This clonotype was counted at least ten times. The chain uses TRBV20-1 and TRBJ2-3, with D possibly matching TRBD2 (6 bases). The ends were cut back, 3 bases at V and 0 bases at J, with 10 bases in the middle. The CDR3 runs 14 residues. From germline, CDR1 is DFQATT and CDR2 SNEGSKA (reference sequence). Written as DNA, the CDR3 is TGCAGTGCTAGTCCTAGCGCGAGCACAGATACGCAGTATTTT. This gives the protein CSASPSASTDTQYF.

This clonotype has just a few counts. The rearrangement joins TRBV4-1 to TRBJ2-1; D is unclear. This CDR3 comprises 11 residues. The germline V gene has CDR1 MGHRA and CDR2 YSYEKL. V was cut by 1 base and J by 12 bases, with 7 bases left in between. CDR3 loop: CASSQGRGQFF. As DNA, the CDR3 is TGCGCCAGCAGCCAAGGGCGCGGGCAGTTCTTC.

For the CDR3, the DNA is TGTGCCACCTCGAGAACCTCCACAGATACGCAGTATTTT. The encoded protein is CATSRTSTDTQYF. The rearrangement uses TRBV15 and TRBJ2-3, with D unresolved. The germline V gene encodes CDR1 LNHNV and CDR2 YYDKDF (reference sequence). The V end was cut by 8 bases, the J end by 2 bases, with 11 bases between. There are 13 residues in the CDR3.

V usage is TRBV6-5 and J usage is TRBJ2-1; D is ambiguous. Deletions cut 6 bases from V and 1 base from J, with 16 bases between. The germline V gene encodes CDR1 MNHEY and CDR2 SVGAGI. The CDR3 sequence is 16 residues long. The CDR3: CASSLGRSGSYNEQFF. The CDR3 DNA reads as TGTGCCAGCAGCCTCGGACGGAGTGGATCCTACAATGAGCAGTTCTTC.

In this sample, this clonotype turned up a few times. The chain uses TRBV7-9 and TRBJ2-7; D not certain. The CDR3 runs to 15 residues. Trimming shortened V by 1 base and J by 1 base, and 11 bases separated the two germline ends. Germline V gene lookup returns CDR1 SEHNR and CDR2 FQNEAQ (reference sequence). CDR3 coding DNA: TGTGCCAGCAGCTTAGGGGTTGACACATCCTACGAGCAGTACTTC. Its translation is CASSLGVDTSYEQYF. Filled out from reference TRBV7-9 and TRBJ2-7, the complete variable domain reads DTGVSQNPRHKITKRGQNVTFRCDPISEHNRLYWYRQTLGQGPEFLTYFQNEAQLEKSRLLSDRFSAERPKGSFSTLEIQRTEQGDSAMYLCASSLGVDTSYEQYFGPGTRLTVT.

This clonotype was observed a few times. V is TRBV6-5 and J is TRBJ1-2; TRBD1 matches 9 bases. The germline CDR1 and CDR2 sequences are MNHEY and SVGAGI. This CDR3 region has 15 residues. The V gene end was trimmed by 2 bases and the J gene end by 8 bases; junction bases not matched to a gene: 9. CDR3: CASSYGTGGGKGYTF. CDR3 sequence (DNA): TGTGCCAGCAGTTACGGTACAGGGGGCGGTAAGGGCTACACCTTC.

This clonotype was detected only a few times. V gene TRBV3-1 combines with J gene TRBJ1-3; TRBD1 is a possible D gene (6 bases). Trimming removed 4 bases at V and 3 bases at J, with 13 bases between. Germline-derived CDR1 and CDR2 are LGHDT and YNNKEL (reference sequence). The CDR3 sequence is 15 residues long. The CDR3 protein is CASSPGARGGNTIYF. The CDR3 nucleotides read TGTGCCAGCAGCCCAGGGGCCCGAGGTGGAAACACCATATATTTT.

This rearrangement joins TRBV7-2 to TRBJ2-1; D is perhaps TRBD1 (7 bases). Looked up from germline, CDR1 is SGHTA and CDR2 is FQGNSA. V lost 4 bases and J 2 bases, leaving 15 bases between the germline ends. The CDR3 contains 16 residues. In DNA, the CDR3 is TGTGCCAGCAGCTCCTACGACAGGGAGGCCTACAATGAGCAGTTCTTC. It specifies CASSSYDREAYNEQFF.

This clonotype occurred many times. The chain uses TRBV29-1 and TRBJ2-1, with D unresolved. The germline V gene has CDR1 SQVTM and CDR2 ANQGSEA. This CDR3 has 13 amino acids. Trimming left V 5 bases short and J 7 bases short, with 15 bases between. The CDR3 loop is CSVPGPFINEQFF. The CDR3 coding sequence is TGCAGCGTTCCGGGCCCTTTTATTAATGAGCAGTTCTTC.

This clonotype was observed many times. The chain is built from TRBV12-3 or TRBV12-4 and TRBJ2-1; D is undetermined. V was shortened by 3 bases and J by 9 bases, with 15 bases between the two germline ends. This CDR3 has 14 residues. CDR3 DNA: TGTGCCAGCAGTTTGTCAGCCTTGGGTGGTGAGCAGTTCTTC. It codes for CASSLSALGGEQFF.

This clonotype was counted at least ten times. The J gene is TRBJ2-1, the V gene TRBV4-2, with 7 bases lining up with TRBD2. Germline V gene sequence: CDR1 LGHNA, CDR2 YNFKEQ. The CDR3 spans 16 residues. Trimming took 0 bases from V and 4 from J; bases not matched to a gene: 6. CDR3 DNA sequence: TGTGCCAGCAGCCAAGATCTTGGGGGGGGATACAATGAGCAGTTCTTC. It yields the protein CASSQDLGGGYNEQFF.

This clonotype was seen repeatedly, ten times or more. The chain carries TRBV6-5 and TRBJ2-5, with 9 bases lining up with TRBD1. The CDR3 is made up of 13 amino acids. The J segment lost 3 bases and the V segment lost 4 bases, leaving 0 bases of the junction unmatched. Germline V gene sequence: CDR1 MNHEY, CDR2 SVGAGI. CDR3 in DNA: TGTGCCAGCAGTTGGACAGGGGAAGAGACCCAGTACTTC. Residues: CASSWTGEETQYF.

This clonotype was detected only a few times. The chain couples TRBV12-3 or TRBV12-4 to TRBJ1-1; possible D gene TRBD1, 5 bases. Deletions cut 6 bases from V and 4 bases from J, with 18 bases between. The CDR3 has 15 residues. DNA of the CDR3: TGTGCCAGCAGCGGGACTTACGAGGAGAGCACTGAAGCTTTCTTT. It is translated as CASSGTYEESTEAFF.

A remark on this clonotype: One end of the junction varies from germline; a read error may be responsible. V usage is TRBV12-3 or TRBV12-4 and J usage is TRBJ1-1, with D unresolved. This CDR3 is 14 amino acids long. The CDR3 reads CASCLIRLNTEAFF. CDR3 DNA sequence: TGTGCCAGCTGTTTAATCCGGCTGAACACTGAAGCTTTCTTT.

This clonotype was picked up a small number of times. The chain has TRBV20-1 and TRBJ2-7; D unclear. The length of the CDR3 is 14 residues. Trimming pared 0 bases from V and 0 bases from J, leaving 9 bases between. Germline loops: CDR1 DFQATT, CDR2 SNEGSKA (reference sequence). Written as DNA, the CDR3 is TGCAGTGCTAGAGATATTGGCGTCTCCTACGAGCAGTACTTC. This sequence encodes CSARDIGVSYEQYF.

The chain recombines TRBV7-6 with TRBJ1-2; 7 bases map to TRBD1. J was trimmed by 6 bases and V by 5 bases; bases with no gene match: 12. The CDR3 consists of 15 residues. CDR1 SGHVS and CDR2 FNYEAQ come from the germline V gene. In nucleotides, the CDR3 is TGTGCCAGCAGCAACGCCGAGGGGACAGAGAATGGCTACACCTTC. Its translation is CASSNAEGTENGYTF.

This clonotype was found a few times. The CDR3 DNA is TGTGCCTGGAGCGAAGCGGGGGCCGGGGAGCTGTTTTTT. Its translation is CAWSEAGAGELFF. This chain uses TRBV30 with TRBJ2-2; 8 bases are shared with TRBD2. Germline V CDR1 and CDR2: GTSNPN, SVGIG (reference sequence). The CDR3 contains 13 residues. Germline trimming cut 3 bases from V and 6 bases from J; bases unmatched to any gene: 3. Combining the CDR3 with reference TRBV30 and TRBJ2-2 gives the whole variable domain SQTIHQWPATLVQPVGSPLSLECTVEGTSNPNLYWYRQAAGRGLQLLFYSVGIGQISSEVPQNLSASRPQDRQFILSSKKLLLSDSGFYLCAWSEAGAGELFFGEGSRLTVL.